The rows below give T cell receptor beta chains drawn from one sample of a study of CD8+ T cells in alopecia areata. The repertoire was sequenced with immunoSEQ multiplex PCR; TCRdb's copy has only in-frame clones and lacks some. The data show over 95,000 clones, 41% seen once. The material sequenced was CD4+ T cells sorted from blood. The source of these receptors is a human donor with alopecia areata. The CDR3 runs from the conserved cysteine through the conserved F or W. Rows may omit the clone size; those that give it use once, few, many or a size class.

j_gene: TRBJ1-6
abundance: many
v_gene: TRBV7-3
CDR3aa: CASSIRETSPLHF

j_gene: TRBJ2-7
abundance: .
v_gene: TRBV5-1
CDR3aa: CASRGGSGSSYEQYF

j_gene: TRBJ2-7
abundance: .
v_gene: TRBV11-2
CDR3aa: CASTINPGPYEQYF

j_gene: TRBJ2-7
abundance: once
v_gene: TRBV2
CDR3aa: CASSWSVGSLYEQYF

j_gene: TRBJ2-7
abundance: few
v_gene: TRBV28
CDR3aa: CASSQGAKYEQYF

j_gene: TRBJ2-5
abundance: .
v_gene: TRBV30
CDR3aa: CAWSPGETQYF

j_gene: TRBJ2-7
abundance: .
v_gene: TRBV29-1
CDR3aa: CSVIQGSGSYEQYF

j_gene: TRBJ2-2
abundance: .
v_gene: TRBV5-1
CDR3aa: CASSFRAANTGELFF

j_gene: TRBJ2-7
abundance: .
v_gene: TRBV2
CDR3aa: CASILTGSSYEQYF

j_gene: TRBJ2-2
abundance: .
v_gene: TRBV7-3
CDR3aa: CASSHFLGGRTGELFF

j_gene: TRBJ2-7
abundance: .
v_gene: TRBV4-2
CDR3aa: CASSQDIAGATYEQYF

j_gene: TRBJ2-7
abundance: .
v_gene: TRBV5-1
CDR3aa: CASSLDNSRTEGQYF

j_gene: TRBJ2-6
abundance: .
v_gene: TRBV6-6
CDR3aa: CASLTGSGANVLTF

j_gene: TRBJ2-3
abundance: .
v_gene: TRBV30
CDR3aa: CARGGLFSRTDTQYF

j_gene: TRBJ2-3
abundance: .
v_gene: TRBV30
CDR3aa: CAWMSGLGTDTQYF

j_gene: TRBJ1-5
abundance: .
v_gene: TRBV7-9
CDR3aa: CASSLAGRAGQPQHF

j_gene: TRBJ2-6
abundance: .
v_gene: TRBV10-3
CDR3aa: CAISEWGQGISGANVLTF

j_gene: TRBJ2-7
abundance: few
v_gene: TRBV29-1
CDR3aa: CSVALGQNYEQYF

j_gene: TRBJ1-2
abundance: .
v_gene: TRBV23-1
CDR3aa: CASSQSWDRALDYGYTF

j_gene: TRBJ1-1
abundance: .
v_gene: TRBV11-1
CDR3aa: CASSLNRGNTEAFF

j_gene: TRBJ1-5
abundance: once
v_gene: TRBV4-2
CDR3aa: CASSQGGGRGEFQPQHF

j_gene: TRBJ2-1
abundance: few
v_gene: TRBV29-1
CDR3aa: CSVERLALLGNEQFF

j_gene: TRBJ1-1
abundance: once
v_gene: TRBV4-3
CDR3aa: CASSQQGLNTEAFF

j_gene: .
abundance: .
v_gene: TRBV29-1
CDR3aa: CSVEDPLTGNEQYF

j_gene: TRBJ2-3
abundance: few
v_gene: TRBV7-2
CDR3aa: CASSLEREADTQYF

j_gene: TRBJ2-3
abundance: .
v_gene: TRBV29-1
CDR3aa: CSVEGRDTSTDTQYF

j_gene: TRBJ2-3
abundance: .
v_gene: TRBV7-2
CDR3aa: CASSIGQVPTDTQYF

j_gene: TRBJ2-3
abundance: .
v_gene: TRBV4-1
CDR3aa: CASSPRVLGTDTQYF

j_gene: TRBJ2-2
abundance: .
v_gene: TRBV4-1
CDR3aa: CASSQVGASGSAGELFF

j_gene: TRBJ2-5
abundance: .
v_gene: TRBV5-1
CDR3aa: CASRKRGYQETQYF

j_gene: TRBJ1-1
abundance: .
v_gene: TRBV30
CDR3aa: CAWKRADSAFGAFF

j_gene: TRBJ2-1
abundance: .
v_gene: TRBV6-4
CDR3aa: CASSDGNRYNEQFF

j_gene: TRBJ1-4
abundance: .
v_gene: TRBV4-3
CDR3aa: CASSQDRAEKLFF

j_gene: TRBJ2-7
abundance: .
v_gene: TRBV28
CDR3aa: CASSQGLAGGNPYEQYF

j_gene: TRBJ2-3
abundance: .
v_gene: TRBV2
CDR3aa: CASSDRAGVTDTQYF

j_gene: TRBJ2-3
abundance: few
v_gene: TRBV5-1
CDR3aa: CASSFRDSTQYF

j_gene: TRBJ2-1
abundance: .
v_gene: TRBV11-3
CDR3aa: CASSLEGQVRGNEQFF

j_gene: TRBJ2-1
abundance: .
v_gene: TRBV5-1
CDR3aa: CASSLTSSGSVLHEQFF

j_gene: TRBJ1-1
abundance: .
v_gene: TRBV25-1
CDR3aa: CASSELALNTEAFF

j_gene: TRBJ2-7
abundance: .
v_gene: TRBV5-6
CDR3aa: CASSFGTGSSYEQYF

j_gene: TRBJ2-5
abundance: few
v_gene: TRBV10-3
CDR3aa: CAIGPMQGQETQYF

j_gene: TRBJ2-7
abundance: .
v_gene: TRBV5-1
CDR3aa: CASSLANSGISYEQYF

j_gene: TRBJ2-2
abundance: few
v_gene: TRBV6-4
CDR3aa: CASSPNTGELFF

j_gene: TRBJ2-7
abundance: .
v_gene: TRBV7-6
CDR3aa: CASSLSRGPSYEQYF

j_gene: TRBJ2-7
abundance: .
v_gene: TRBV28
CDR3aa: CASSLGGRRGSYEQYF

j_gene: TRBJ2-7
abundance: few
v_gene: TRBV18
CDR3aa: CASSPRRGQITYEQYF

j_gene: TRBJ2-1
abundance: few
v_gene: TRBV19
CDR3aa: CASSIDRWGNEQFF

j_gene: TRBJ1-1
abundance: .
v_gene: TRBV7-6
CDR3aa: CASSSGAGRNTEAFF

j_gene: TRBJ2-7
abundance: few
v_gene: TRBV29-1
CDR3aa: CSVDLQGTYEQYF

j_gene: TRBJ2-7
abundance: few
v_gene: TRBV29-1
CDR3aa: CSVGLTRDPSHEQYF

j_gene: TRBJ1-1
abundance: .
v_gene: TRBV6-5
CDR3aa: CASTEGKSGQPEAFF